This T cell receptor beta chain was sequenced during a study of shared clonotypes between healthy human individuals. Profiled with immunoSEQ multiplex PCR; TCRdb holds only in-frame clones, not every one. The table has some 500,000 clones, approximately 95% seen once; the top ten hold around 0.067%. The germline CDR1 and CDR2 sequences are MDHEN and SYDVKM. There are 15 residues in the CDR3. The trim removed 6 bases at V and 2 bases at J, leaving 5 bases unmatched. Study-level points and caveats: Only blood was sampled; tissue repertoires likely differ.

As regards this clone: Its antigen is still unknown.

The source material was naive CD4+ T cells sorted from blood. Regarding subset: CD45RA+ positively selected. V and J are TRBV28 and TRBJ2-2; the match to TRBD1 covers 8 bases. This receptor was obtained from a woman in her twenties or thirties in good health. For the CDR3, the DNA is TGTGCCAGCAGGACAGGGGATCTAAACACCGGGGAGCTGTTTTTT. This codes for CASRTGDLNTGELFF.